This TCR beta chain emerged from a study of blood T cell repertoires in COVID-19. Background on the study: Both acute and convalescent COVID-19 samples were obtained from the United States, Italy and Spain. From T cells, B-cell-depleted T cells, or PBMCs came the material, which was cDNA or gDNA.

Per the study methods: Researchers report that nucleated cell counts were estimated from reference gene primer amplification. The table came from immunoSEQ multiplex PCR; TCRdb's copy has only in-frame clones and leaves some out. From that table come the V and J calls and clone size; the DNA was used to work out D and trimming. The sample carries under 150,000 clones, 85% to 90% recorded once. The V end was cut by 2 bases, the J end by 8 bases, with 12 bases between. There are 14 residues in the CDR3. CDR1 is SGHTA and CDR2 is FQGNSA in the germline V gene. This clonotype was obtained from a woman aged 60-75 years with active COVID-19. The chain uses TRBV7-2 and TRBJ1-4; D uncertain. Sequencing was carried out using peripheral blood. In DNA form, the CDR3 reads TGTGCCAGCAGCTTATCGGGGTTCGGGGAAAAACTGTTTTTT. It encodes CASSLSGFGEKLFF.